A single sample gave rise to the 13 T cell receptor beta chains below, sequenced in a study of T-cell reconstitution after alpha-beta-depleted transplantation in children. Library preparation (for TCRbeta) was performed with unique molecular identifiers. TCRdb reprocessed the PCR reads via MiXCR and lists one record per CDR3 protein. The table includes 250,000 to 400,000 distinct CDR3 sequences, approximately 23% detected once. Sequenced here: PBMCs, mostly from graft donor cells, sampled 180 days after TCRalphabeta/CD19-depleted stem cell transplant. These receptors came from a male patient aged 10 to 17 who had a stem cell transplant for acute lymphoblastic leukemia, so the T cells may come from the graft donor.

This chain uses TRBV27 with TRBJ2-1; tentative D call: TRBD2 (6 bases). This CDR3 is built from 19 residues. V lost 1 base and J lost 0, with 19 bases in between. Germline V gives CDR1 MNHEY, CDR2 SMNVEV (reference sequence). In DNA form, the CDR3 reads TGTGCCAGCAGTTTATTAATCGGGATTAGCGGCTCCTCCTACAATGAGCAGTTCTTC. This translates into CASSLLIGISGSSYNEQFF.

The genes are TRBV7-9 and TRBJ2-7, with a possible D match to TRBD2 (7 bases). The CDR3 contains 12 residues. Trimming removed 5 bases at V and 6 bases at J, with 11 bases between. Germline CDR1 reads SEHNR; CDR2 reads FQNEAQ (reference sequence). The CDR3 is CASSQGGGEQYF. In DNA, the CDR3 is TGTGCCAGCAGCCAAGGGGGGGGCGAGCAGTACTTC.

The CDR3 loop reads CASSLLGRNTYEQYF. CDR3 sequence (DNA): TGTGCCAGCAGCTTATTGGGACGGAACACCTACGAGCAGTACTTC. The gene calls are TRBV7-9 and TRBJ2-7, with D perhaps being TRBD1 or TRBD2 (5 bases each). V shed 2 bases and J shed 2 bases, with 13 bases lying between them. The germline V gene has CDR1 SEHNR and CDR2 FQNEAQ (reference sequence). The CDR3 length is 15 residues.

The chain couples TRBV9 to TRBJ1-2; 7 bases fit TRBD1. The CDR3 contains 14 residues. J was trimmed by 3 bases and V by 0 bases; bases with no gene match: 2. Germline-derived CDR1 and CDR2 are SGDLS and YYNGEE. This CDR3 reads CASSVVTGDYGYTF. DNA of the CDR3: TGTGCCAGCAGCGTAGTCACAGGGGACTATGGCTACACCTTC.

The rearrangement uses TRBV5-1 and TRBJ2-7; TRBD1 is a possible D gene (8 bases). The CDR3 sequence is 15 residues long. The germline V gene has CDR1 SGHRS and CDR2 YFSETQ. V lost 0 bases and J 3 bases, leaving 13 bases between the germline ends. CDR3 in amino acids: CASSLGDRTSYEQYF. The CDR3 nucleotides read TGCGCCAGCAGCTTGGGGGACAGGACTAGCTACGAGCAGTACTTC.

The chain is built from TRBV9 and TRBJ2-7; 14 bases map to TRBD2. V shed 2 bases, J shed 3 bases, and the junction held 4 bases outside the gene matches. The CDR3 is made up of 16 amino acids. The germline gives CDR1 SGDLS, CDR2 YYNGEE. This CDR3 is CASSVGLAGVNYEQYF. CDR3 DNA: TGTGCCAGCAGCGTGGGACTAGCGGGAGTGAACTACGAGCAGTACTTC.

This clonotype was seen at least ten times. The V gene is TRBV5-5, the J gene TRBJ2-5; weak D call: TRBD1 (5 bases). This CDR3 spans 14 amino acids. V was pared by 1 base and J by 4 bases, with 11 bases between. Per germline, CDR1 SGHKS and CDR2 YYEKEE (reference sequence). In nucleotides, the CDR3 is TGTGCCAGCAGCTTGAGCCCAAGGGGAGAGACCCAGTACTTC. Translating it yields CASSLSPRGETQYF.

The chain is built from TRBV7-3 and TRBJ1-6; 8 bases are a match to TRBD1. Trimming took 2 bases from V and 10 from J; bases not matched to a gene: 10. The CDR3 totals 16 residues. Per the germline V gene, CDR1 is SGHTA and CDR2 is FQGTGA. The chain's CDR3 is CASSLSGTGARSPLHF. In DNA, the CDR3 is TGTGCCAGCAGCTTATCCGGGACAGGAGCGAGATCACCCCTCCACTTT.

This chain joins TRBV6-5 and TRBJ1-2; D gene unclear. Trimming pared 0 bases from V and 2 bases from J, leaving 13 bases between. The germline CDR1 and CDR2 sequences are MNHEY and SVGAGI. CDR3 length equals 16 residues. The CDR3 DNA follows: TGTGCCAGCAGTTACTCGCGCGTTGTAGGAAACTATGGCTACACCTTC. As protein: CASSYSRVVGNYGYTF.

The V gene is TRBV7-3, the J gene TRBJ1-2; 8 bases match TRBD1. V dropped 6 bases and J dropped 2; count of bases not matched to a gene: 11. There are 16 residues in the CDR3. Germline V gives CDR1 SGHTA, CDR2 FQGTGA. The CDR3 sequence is CASSFRGGTGNYGYTF. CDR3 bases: TGTGCCAGCAGTTTTCGAGGGGGGACAGGAAACTATGGCTACACCTTC.

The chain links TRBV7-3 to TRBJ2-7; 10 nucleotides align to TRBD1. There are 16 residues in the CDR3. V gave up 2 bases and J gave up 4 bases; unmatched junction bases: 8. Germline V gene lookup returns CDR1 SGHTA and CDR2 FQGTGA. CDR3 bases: TGTGCCAGCAGCTTAGATTCCGGGACAGGGGTTTACGAGCAGTACTTC. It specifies CASSLDSGTGVYEQYF.

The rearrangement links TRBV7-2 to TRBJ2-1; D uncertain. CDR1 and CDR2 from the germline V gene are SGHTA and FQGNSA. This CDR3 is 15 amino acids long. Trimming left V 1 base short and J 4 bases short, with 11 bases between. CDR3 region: CASSLGGRIYNEQFF. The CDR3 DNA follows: TGTGCCAGCAGCTTAGGAGGAAGGATTTACAATGAGCAGTTCTTC.

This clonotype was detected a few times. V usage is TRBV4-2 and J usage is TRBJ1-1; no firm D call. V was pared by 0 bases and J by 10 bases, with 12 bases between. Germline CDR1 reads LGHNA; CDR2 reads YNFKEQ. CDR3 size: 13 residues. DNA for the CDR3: TGTGCCAGCAGCCAAGAGGGGTACGGAGCAGCTTTCTTT. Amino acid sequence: CASSQEGYGAAFF.